Shown below are 23 T cell receptor beta chains from a single sample sequenced in a study of cytomegalovirus exposure and HLA in healthy donors. Use of 60 Vbeta and 13 Jbeta primers characterized the PCR. Profiled with immunoSEQ multiplex PCR; TCRdb holds only in-frame clones, not every one. The table has around 180,000 clones, roughly 82% seen once. Sequenced: PBMCs. The receptors stem from a girl aged 2 to 10 in good health and CMV-seropositive.

This sequence joins TRBV7-8 and TRBJ2-7; possible D gene TRBD1, 5 bases. V was pared by 1 base and J by 0 bases, with 10 bases between. This CDR3 region has 15 residues. Germline-derived CDR1 and CDR2 are SGHVS and FQNEAQ. The CDR3 loop is CASSLGRAPSYEQYF. CDR3 DNA: TGTGCCAGCAGCTTAGGCAGGGCCCCCTCCTACGAGCAGTACTTC.

CDR3 sequence reads: CASRHLRGGNNPLYGYTF. The DNA for the CDR3 is TGTGCCAGCAGGCACCTTAGGGGGGGGAACAACCCACTCTATGGCTACACCTTC. This chain joins TRBV2 and TRBJ1-2; the D gene is possibly TRBD1 (6 bases). Trimming pared 6 bases from V and 4 bases from J, leaving 27 bases between. The CDR3 is 18 residues long. Germline CDR1 reads SNHLY; CDR2 reads FYNNEI.

The J gene is TRBJ2-1, the V gene TRBV7-2; the D gene is possibly TRBD2 (5 bases). Per germline, CDR1 SGHTA and CDR2 FQGNSA. The CDR3 covers 12 residues. The V and J ends lost 3 bases and 6 bases respectively, with 6 bases between them. The CDR3 DNA is TGTGCCAGCAGCTTCCGGGGCAATGAGCAGTTCTTC. Protein product: CASSFRGNEQFF.

This rearrangement joins TRBV6-5 to TRBJ2-1; 7 bases fit TRBD1. Trimming at V came to 0 bases and at J to 4 bases, leaving 3 bases not matched to a gene. There are 15 residues in the CDR3. The germline gives CDR1 MNHEY, CDR2 SVGAGI. Here the CDR3 DNA reads TGTGCCAGCAGTTACTCGGGACAGTTATACAATGAGCAGTTCTTC. Translated, it gives CASSYSGQLYNEQFF.

The rearrangement joins TRBV6-5 to TRBJ2-1; TRBD1 matches 10 bases. Germline CDR1 and CDR2: MNHEY and SVGAGI. The J segment lost 2 bases and the V segment lost 8 bases, leaving 6 bases of the junction unmatched. This CDR3 has 15 amino acids. CDR3 sequence reads: CASARQGAPYNEQFF. CDR3 sequence (DNA): TGTGCCAGCGCTCGACAGGGGGCCCCCTACAATGAGCAGTTCTTC.

The CDR3 coding sequence is TGTGCCAGCAGCGTAGACGGGGACACCCTCCGAAACACAGATACGCAGTATTTT. This codes for CASSVDGDTLRNTDTQYF. This sequence joins TRBV9 and TRBJ2-3; D is possibly TRBD1 (6 bases). V was shortened by 0 bases and J by 2 bases, with 19 bases between the two germline ends. Germline lookup yields CDR1 SGDLS and CDR2 YYNGEE. This CDR3 region has 18 residues. Variable domain in full (rest from reference TRBV9 and TRBJ2-3): DSGVTQTPKHLITATGQRVTLRCSPRSGDLSVYWYQQSLDQGLQFLIQYYNGEERAKGNILERFSAQQFPDLHSELNLSSLELGDSALYFCASSVDGDTLRNTDTQYFGPGTRLTVL.

This clone occurred a few times. The identical CDR3 is also encoded by other nucleotide sequences in the sample. V usage is TRBV2 and J usage is TRBJ1-1; TRBD1 is a possible D gene (6 bases). Germline loops: CDR1 SNHLY, CDR2 FYNNEI. There are 14 residues in the CDR3. Trimming pared 6 bases from V and 1 base from J, leaving 12 bases between. The CDR3 coding sequence is TGTGCCAGCAGCAATCTACAGGGGAACACTGAAGCTTTCTTT. Translating gives CASSNLQGNTEAFF.

This clone showed up just once. The J gene is TRBJ1-1, the V gene TRBV6-6; 9 bases are a match to TRBD1. Germline V gene data show CDR1 as MNHNY and CDR2 as SVGAGI (reference sequence). With V trimmed by 2 bases and J by 7 bases, 11 bases remained unmatched. The CDR3 length is 16 residues. CDR3 region: CASSYPRTGEVGEAFF. The CDR3 DNA is TGTGCCAGCAGTTACCCCAGGACAGGGGAGGTTGGTGAAGCTTTCTTT.

The chain recombines TRBV6-4 with TRBJ2-2; D gene uncertain. Germline values: CDR1 MRHNA, CDR2 SNTAGT. This CDR3 comprises 14 residues. Between the trimmed V and J ends, which lost 5 bases and 6 bases, there was a span of 13 bases. Here the CDR3 reads CASSTIPGAGELFF. The CDR3 DNA reads as TGTGCCAGCAGTACGATCCCGGGTGCCGGGGAGCTGTTTTTT.

The table lists this clone with a count of one. The chain has TRBV15 and TRBJ2-5, with a tentative D call TRBD1 (6 bases). CDR3 length: 16 amino acids. Looked up from germline, CDR1 is LNHNV and CDR2 is YYDKDF (reference sequence). V was shortened by 0 bases and J by 7 bases, with 18 bases between the two germline ends. CDR3 sequence (DNA): TGTGCCACCAGCAGAGAGAGGGGCAGGGGCGTGTGGACCCAGTACTTC. Translation: CATSRERGRGVWTQYF.

The chain recombines TRBV4-1 with TRBJ2-1; TRBD1 aligns across 7 bases. This CDR3 region has 15 residues. Germline V gene sequence: CDR1 MGHRA, CDR2 YSYEKL. V shed 0 bases, J shed 2 bases, and the junction held 1 base outside the gene matches. CDR3 in amino acids: CASSQDTGAYNEQFF. In nucleotides, the CDR3 is TGCGCCAGCAGCCAAGATACAGGGGCCTACAATGAGCAGTTCTTC.

The V call is TRBV12-5, the J call TRBJ2-5; unclear D gene. The J call may be incorrect, as the DNA end agrees better with TRBJ2-7. Germline values: CDR1 LGHNT, CDR2 FRNRAP. The CDR3 covers 14 residues. The CDR3 loop is CASGLEPSSYEQYF. The CDR3 DNA reads as TGTGCTAGTGGTTTGGAGCCAAGCTCCTACGAGCAGTACTTC.

J is TRBJ2-3 and V is TRBV5-4; 10 nucleotides match TRBD2. Trimming removed 4 bases from V and 5 bases from J; junction bases left unmatched: 7. This CDR3 has 15 residues. Germline loops: CDR1 SGHNT, CDR2 YYREEE (reference sequence). The DNA for the CDR3 is TGTGCCAGCAGCCCACCTAGCGGGAGAGGAGATACGCAGTATTTT. Its protein product is CASSPPSGRGDTQYF. Full variable domain (rest looked up from reference TRBV5-4 and TRBJ2-3): ETGVTQSPTHLIKTRGQQVTLRCSSQSGHNTVSWYQQALGQGPQFIFQYYREEENGRGNFPPRFSGLQFPNYSSELNVNALELDDSALYLCASSPPSGRGDTQYFGPGTRLTVL.

This chain links TRBV6-1 with TRBJ2-7; maybe TRBD1 (5 bases). V gave up 2 bases and J gave up 3 bases, with 8 bases separating them. There are 13 residues in the CDR3. The germline gives CDR1 MNHNS, CDR2 SASEGT. CDR3 residues: CASSERQRYEQYF. The CDR3 region has the DNA TGTGCCAGCAGTGAAAGACAGCGCTACGAGCAGTACTTC.

This clone has just a few counts. The CDR3 nucleotides read TGTGCCAGCAGTGATATTACAGTCAACACTGAAGCTTTCTTT. This sequence encodes CASSDITVNTEAFF. The V gene is TRBV25-1, the J gene TRBJ1-1; no clear D. The germline V gene has CDR1 MGHDK and CDR2 SYGVNS. The germline V and J ends were trimmed by 3 bases and 2 bases, with 10 bases remaining between them. This CDR3 is built from 14 residues.

The chain uses TRBV7-3 and TRBJ2-1, with 12 bases aligning to TRBD1. The J segment lost 8 bases and the V segment lost 5 bases, leaving 10 bases of the junction unmatched. Germline CDR1 and CDR2: SGHTA and FQGTGA. The CDR3 is 16 residues long. The DNA for the CDR3 is TGTGCCAGCAGCCTTAGGGACAGGGGGCTTCTAGATGAGCAGTTCTTC. It is translated as CASSLRDRGLLDEQFF.

J is TRBJ2-3 and V is TRBV5-1; 10 bases fit TRBD2. The CDR3 has 16 amino acids. Germline CDR1 SGHRS, CDR2 YFSETQ. Trimming cost V 2 bases and J 0 bases; bases outside gene matches: 3. For the CDR3, the DNA is TGCGCCAGCAGCTTAACAGCGGGGGGGAGCACAGATACGCAGTATTTT. Translating gives CASSLTAGGSTDTQYF.

This clone has just one count. The chain employs TRBV7-3 and TRBJ2-7; tentatively, D is TRBD2 (6 bases). The ends were cut back, 2 bases at V and 1 base at J, with 9 bases in the middle. Germline lookup yields CDR1 SGHTA and CDR2 FQGTGA. The CDR3 contains 14 residues. CDR3 nucleotide sequence: TGTGCCAGCAGCTTAGAGGCGGGGTCCTACGAGCAGTACTTC. Its translation is CASSLEAGSYEQYF.

This chain uses TRBV18 with TRBJ1-1; no reliable D call. There are 15 residues in the CDR3. Trimming removed 3 bases at V and 5 bases at J, with 16 bases between. Per germline, CDR1 KGHSH and CDR2 LQKENI. The CDR3 DNA reads as TGTGCCAGCTCACCCGGAGGCCGGCCGTATACTGAAGCTTTCTTT. Translating it yields CASSPGGRPYTEAFF.

The V and J genes are TRBV28 and TRBJ2-3, with D perhaps matching TRBD2 (5 bases). The germline gives CDR1 MDHEN, CDR2 SYDVKM. Trimming pared 4 bases from V and 1 base from J, leaving 9 bases between. The CDR3 consists of 14 residues. CDR3 in amino acids: CASSYAGGTDTQYF. CDR3 nucleotide sequence: TGTGCCAGCAGTTACGCCGGGGGCACAGATACGCAGTATTTT.

The rearrangement uses TRBV6-5 and TRBJ1-5, with D possibly TRBD1 on 5 matching bases. Germline assignment: CDR1 MNHEY and CDR2 SVGAGI. V was cut by 8 bases and J by 0 bases, with 8 bases left in between. The CDR3 is 13 residues long. DNA for the CDR3: TGTGCCAGCGGGGGGTATAGCAATCAGCCCCAGCATTTT. Residues: CASGGYSNQPQHF.

This clone was observed a single time. This rearrangement joins TRBV6-5 to TRBJ1-6; 9 nucleotides match TRBD1. V trimming: 6 bases; J trimming: 12 bases; junction bases outside the gene matches: 9. The CDR3 is 14 amino acids. CDR1 is MNHEY, CDR2 SVGAGI, per germline. Here the CDR3 reads CASSPQGAGGPLHF. The CDR3 region has the DNA TGTGCCAGCAGCCCACAGGGGGCTGGGGGACCCCTCCACTTT.

This chain links TRBV18 with TRBJ1-1, with 8 bases identical to TRBD1. Germline V lookup: CDR1 KGHSH, CDR2 LQKENI. Trimming cost V 4 bases and J 0 bases; bases outside gene matches: 7. The CDR3 spans 16 residues. CDR3 coding DNA: TGTGCCAGCTCACAGGGGACAGGCCTCATGAACACTGAAGCTTTCTTT. It translates to CASSQGTGLMNTEAFF.